This TCR beta chain was identified during a study of shared clonotypes between healthy human individuals. The wider study: The donor pool was made up of a couple of women and a few men aged 18 to 49.

Remarks on this clone: The antigen remains unidentified.

Adult donors, all healthy and HIV-negative, had no recent acute infections or vaccinations. Study results and caveats: Naive subsets typically showed greater estimated richness than memory subsets.

Replicate PCRs from sorted subsets contained about 0.2 ug DNA, which is tens of thousands of T cell genomes. Sequencing used immunoSEQ multiplex PCR; TCRdb keeps in-frame clones, though not all of them. The sample includes approximately 500,000 clones, 90% to 96% of them seen just once. CDR1 and CDR2 (germline): LNHDA, SQIVND (reference sequence). The V end lost 5 bases, the J end lost 9 bases, and 21 bases lay between the germline ends. The CDR3 covers 15 residues. Sequencing used naive CD4+ T cells sorted from blood. Documented subset: CD45RA+ positively selected. This TCR was sampled from a woman aged 30 to 39 in good health. The rearrangement uses TRBV19 and TRBJ2-3; TRBD2 is a possible D gene (7 bases). This CDR3 reads CASSPRWGGSGTQYF. As DNA, the CDR3 is TGTGCCAGTAGTCCGCGATGGGGGGGCAGCGGGACGCAGTATTTT.